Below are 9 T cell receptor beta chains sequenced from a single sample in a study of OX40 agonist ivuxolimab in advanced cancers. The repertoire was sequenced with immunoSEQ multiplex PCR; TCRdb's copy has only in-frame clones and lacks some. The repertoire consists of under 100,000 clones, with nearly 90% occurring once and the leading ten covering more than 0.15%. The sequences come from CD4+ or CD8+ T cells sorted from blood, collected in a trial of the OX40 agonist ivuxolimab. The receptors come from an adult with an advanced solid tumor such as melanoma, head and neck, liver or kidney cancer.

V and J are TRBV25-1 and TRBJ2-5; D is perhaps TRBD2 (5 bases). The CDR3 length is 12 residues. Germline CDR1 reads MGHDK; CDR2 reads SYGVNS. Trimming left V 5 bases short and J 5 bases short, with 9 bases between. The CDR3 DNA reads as TGTGCCAGCAGTACGGGAACGGAGACCCAGTACTTC. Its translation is CASSTGTETQYF.

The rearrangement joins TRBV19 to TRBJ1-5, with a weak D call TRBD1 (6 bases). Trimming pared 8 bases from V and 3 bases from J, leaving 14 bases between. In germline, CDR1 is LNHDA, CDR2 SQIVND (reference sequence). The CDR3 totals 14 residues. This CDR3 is CASHPQGLNQPQHF. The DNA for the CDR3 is TGTGCCAGTCATCCACAGGGACTCAATCAGCCCCAGCATTTT. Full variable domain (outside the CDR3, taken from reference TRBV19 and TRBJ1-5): DGGITQSPKYLFRKEGQNVTLSCEQNLNHDAMYWYRQDPGQGLRLIYYSQIVNDFQKGDIAEGYSVSREKKESFPLTVTSAQKNPTAFYLCASHPQGLNQPQHFGDGTRLSIL.

The CDR3 bases are TGCGCCAGCAGCTTGGCCATCGGAGAGCTTTATGGCTACACCTTC. As protein: CASSLAIGELYGYTF. V gene TRBV5-1 combines with J gene TRBJ1-2; D ambiguous. V lost 0 bases and J 5 bases, leaving 14 bases between the germline ends. CDR1 is SGHRS and CDR2 is YFSETQ in the germline V gene. The CDR3 has 15 amino acids.

The DNA of the CDR3 is TGTGCCAGCAGCGGAGGGGTCGCCTACAATGAGCAGTTCTTC. It translates to CASSGGVAYNEQFF. V gene TRBV5-6 combines with J gene TRBJ2-1; TRBD2 might be the D (6 bases). In germline, CDR1 is SGHDT, CDR2 YYEEEE. CDR3 size: 14 residues. V gave up 4 bases and J gave up 2 bases, with 10 bases separating them. Full variable domain (remainder filled in from reference TRBV5-6 and TRBJ2-1): DAGVTQSPTHLIKTRGQQVTLRCSPKSGHDTVSWYQQALGQGPQFIFQYYEEEERQRGNFPDRFSGHQFPNYSSELNVNALLLGDSALYLCASSGGVAYNEQFFGPGTRLTVL.

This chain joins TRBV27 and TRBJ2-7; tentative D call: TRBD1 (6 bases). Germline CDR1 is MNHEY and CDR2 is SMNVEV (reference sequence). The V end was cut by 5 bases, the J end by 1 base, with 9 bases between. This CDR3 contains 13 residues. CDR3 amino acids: CASSRTVSYEQYF. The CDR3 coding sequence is TGTGCCAGCAGTAGGACAGTTTCCTACGAGCAGTACTTC.

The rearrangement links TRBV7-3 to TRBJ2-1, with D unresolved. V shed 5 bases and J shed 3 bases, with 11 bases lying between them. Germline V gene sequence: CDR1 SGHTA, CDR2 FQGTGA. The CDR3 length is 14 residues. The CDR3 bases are TGTGCCAGCAGCCAGGATGCCCTCTACAATGAGCAGTTCTTC. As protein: CASSQDALYNEQFF. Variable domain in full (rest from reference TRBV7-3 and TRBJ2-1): GAGVSQTPSNKVTEKGKYVELRCDPISGHTALYWYRQSLGQGPEFLIYFQGTGAADDSGLPNDRFFAVRPEGSVSTLKIQRTERGDSAVYLCASSQDALYNEQFFGPGTRLTVL.

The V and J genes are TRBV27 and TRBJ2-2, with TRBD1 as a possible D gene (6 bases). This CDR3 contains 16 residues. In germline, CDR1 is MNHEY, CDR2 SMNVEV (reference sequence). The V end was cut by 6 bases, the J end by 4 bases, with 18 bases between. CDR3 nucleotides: TGTGCCAGCAGACGAATCAGGGGATCCTCCACCGGGGAGCTGTTTTTT. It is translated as CASRRIRGSSTGELFF.

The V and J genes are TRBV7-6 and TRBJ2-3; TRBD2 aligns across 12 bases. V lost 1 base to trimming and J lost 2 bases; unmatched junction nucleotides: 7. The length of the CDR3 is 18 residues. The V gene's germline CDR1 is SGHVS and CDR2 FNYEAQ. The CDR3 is CASSLGQGLAGYTDTQYF. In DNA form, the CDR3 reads TGTGCCAGCAGCTTAGGTCAAGGACTAGCGGGATACACAGATACGCAGTATTTT.

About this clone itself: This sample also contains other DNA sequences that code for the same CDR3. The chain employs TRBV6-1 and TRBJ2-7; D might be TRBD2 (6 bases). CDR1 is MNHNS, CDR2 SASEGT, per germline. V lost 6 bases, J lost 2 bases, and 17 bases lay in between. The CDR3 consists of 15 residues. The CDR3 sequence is CASSDTIAVPYEQYF. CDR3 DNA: TGTGCCAGCAGCGACACCATAGCGGTACCCTACGAGCAGTACTTC.